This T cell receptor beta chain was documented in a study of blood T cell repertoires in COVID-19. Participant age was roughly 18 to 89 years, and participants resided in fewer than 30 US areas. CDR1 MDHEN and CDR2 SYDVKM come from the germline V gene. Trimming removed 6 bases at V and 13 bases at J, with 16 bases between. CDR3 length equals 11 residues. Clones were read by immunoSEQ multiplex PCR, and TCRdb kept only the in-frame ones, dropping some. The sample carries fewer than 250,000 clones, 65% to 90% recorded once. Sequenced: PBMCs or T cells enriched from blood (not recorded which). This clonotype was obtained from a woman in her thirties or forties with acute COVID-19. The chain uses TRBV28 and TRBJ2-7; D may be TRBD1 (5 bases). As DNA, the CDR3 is TGTGCCAGCAGCCTGGGGCGCGGACATTACTTC. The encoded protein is CASSLGRGHYF. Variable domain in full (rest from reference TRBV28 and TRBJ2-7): DVKVTQSSRYLVKRTGEKVFLECVQDMDHENMFWYRQDPGLGLRLIYFSYDVKMKEKGDIPEGYSVSREKKERFSLILESASTNQTSMYLCASSLGRGHYFGPGTRLTVT.